This TCR beta chain was found in a study of T-cell reconstitution after alpha-beta-depleted transplantation in children. Findings and limits, study-wide: Newly produced T cells mostly accounted for T-cell counts and diversity one year post-transplant. There were reportedly several hundred expanded graft clones from which alpha-beta T cells came about two months after transplant. Some patients' high day-60 TCRbeta diversity was attributed to recipient cells surviving conditioning.

This clonotype was detected many times. The antigen is unknown. Preparation of the TCRbeta library used unique molecular identifiers. TCRdb re-derived calls from the PCR reads in MiXCR, one entry per CDR3 protein. The sample yields roughly 300,000 distinct CDR3 sequences, more than 9% seen once. The CDR3 length is 14 residues. With V trimmed by 5 bases and J by 5 bases, 4 bases remained unmatched. Germline lookup yields CDR1 SGHVS and CDR2 FQNEAQ. The rearrangement uses TRBV7-8 and TRBJ2-2, with 8 bases fitting TRBD2. The sequence was obtained from a male patient aged 2 to 9 who had a stem cell transplant for chronic granulomatous disease, so the T cells may come from the graft donor. Source: peripheral blood, taken 180 days after TCRalphabeta/CD19-depleted stem cell transplant. CDR3 DNA: TGTGCCAGCAGCCACCGGGGGGGTACCGGGGAGCTGTTTTTT. It translates to CASSHRGGTGELFF.